What follows is one TCR beta chain and its context. Its antigen is unknown. The CDR3 spans 13 residues. Trimming took off 4 bases at V and 4 bases at J, with 7 bases between the two ends. The germline V gene encodes CDR1 SGHDN and CDR2 FVKESK. TCRdb keeps only in-frame clones here, not all; method: immunoSEQ multiplex PCR. The sample holds about 150,000 clones; 70% to 90% are singletons and the top ten take 4.5% to 6.5%. The sample comes from a study of T cell responses to AZD1222 COVID-19 vaccine. Overall study findings and caveats: Donors, mostly white British, included more females; clonal diversity was possibly underestimated. Only five or six individuals given AZD1222 were seropositive at baseline.

V is TRBV14 and J is TRBJ1-4, with unresolved D. The origin of this receptor is an adult in good health. Material: peripheral blood, obtained on day 0 of AZD1222 vaccination. DNA for the CDR3: TGTGCCAGCAGCCTTCGGTATAATGAAAAACTGTTTTTT. Residues: CASSLRYNEKLFF.